These 17 T cell receptor beta chains were all obtained from the same sample, sequenced in a study of blood T cell repertoires in COVID-19. Sequenced by immunoSEQ multiplex PCR; TCRdb stores in-frame clones only, minus some. The sample carries about 150,000 clones, around 82% recorded once. The sample was peripheral blood. The source of these receptors is a man aged 55 to 70 with acute or convalescent COVID-19.

The V call is TRBV29-1, the J call TRBJ2-5; a possible D gene is TRBD1 (6 bases). Germline loops: CDR1 SQVTM, CDR2 ANQGSEA. The V end was cut by 7 bases, the J end by 0 bases, with 12 bases between. This CDR3 comprises 13 residues. CDR3 DNA sequence: TGCAGCGCCCTGGACAGAGACCAAGAGACCCAGTACTTC. Translating gives CSALDRDQETQYF.

The chain has TRBV5-1 and TRBJ2-7, with a weak D call TRBD1 (6 bases). This CDR3 is 15 amino acids long. The germline gives CDR1 SGHRS, CDR2 YFSETQ. The CDR3 spells CASRSTGHPSYEQYF. DNA for the CDR3: TGCGCTAGCCGGTCGACGGGACACCCTTCCTACGAGCAGTACTTC.

Only one count was recorded for this clone. The rearrangement joins TRBV10-3 to TRBJ1-5; D remains unclear. Trimming pared 4 bases from V and 3 bases from J, leaving 13 bases between. Germline CDR1 reads ENHRY; CDR2 reads SYGVKD. The CDR3 has 15 amino acids. The CDR3 DNA sequence: TGTGCCATCAGTGTTGGAGATGAGAACAATCAGCCCCAGCATTTT. Translating gives CAISVGDENNQPQHF.

The chain recombines TRBV19 with TRBJ1-1; 9 bases line up with TRBD1. The CDR3 covers 17 residues. Germline CDR1 is LNHDA and CDR2 is SQIVND (reference sequence). V dropped 4 bases and J dropped 3; count of bases not matched to a gene: 12. In DNA, the CDR3 is TGTGCCAGTAGTACAACCTTCGGGACAGGGTCGGACACTGAAGCTTTCTTT. This translates into CASSTTFGTGSDTEAFF.

V usage is TRBV2 and J usage is TRBJ1-4, with TRBD1 as a possible D gene (5 bases). Between the trimmed V and J ends, which lost 3 bases and 7 bases, there was a span of 15 bases. The CDR3 sequence is 15 residues long. Germline CDR1 is SNHLY and CDR2 is FYNNEI. CDR3 DNA sequence: TGTGCCAGCAGTGACGTGGGGGGTTCGGCTGAAAAACTGTTTTTT. Amino acids: CASSDVGGSAEKLFF.

The CDR3: CASSQGAGQGFYEQYF. In DNA, the CDR3 is TGTGCCAGCAGCCAAGGGGCGGGACAGGGATTTTACGAGCAGTACTTC. The chain uses TRBV4-2 and TRBJ2-7; 9 bases are shared with TRBD1. The CDR3 runs 16 residues. The germline V gene encodes CDR1 LGHNA and CDR2 YNFKEQ. J lost 4 bases, V lost 1 base, and 8 bases had no gene match.

This clone was seen only a few times. V is TRBV24-1 and J is TRBJ1-1; D gene uncertain. This CDR3 has 10 amino acids. Trimming cost V 11 bases and J 5 bases, with 8 bases left between them. Germline V lookup: CDR1 KGHDR, CDR2 SFDVKD. The CDR3 DNA follows: TGTGCCAGACTGCTAACTGAAGCTTTCTTT. Its protein is CARLLTEAFF.

The chain carries TRBV28 and TRBJ2-5; 7 bases fit TRBD2. Germline lookup yields CDR1 MDHEN and CDR2 SYDVKM. The length of the CDR3 is 16 residues. V lost 8 bases, J lost 0 bases, and 12 bases stayed unmatched. CDR3 bases: TGTGCCAGCTTTTTCCCGGGGGGAGGGTACCAAGAGACCCAGTACTTC. As protein: CASFFPGGGYQETQYF.

The chain uses TRBV6-4 and TRBJ1-2; D is possibly TRBD1 (6 bases). The CDR3 is 16 residues long. V gave up 2 bases and J gave up 6 bases, with 19 bases separating them. CDR1 is MRHNA, CDR2 SNTAGT, per germline. This chain's CDR3 is CASSDTPLGGRDGYTF. CDR3 sequence (DNA): TGTGCCAGCAGTGACACCCCCTTGGGGGGGCGGGATGGCTACACCTTC.

The sample holds many counts of this clone. V usage is TRBV28 and J usage is TRBJ1-6; D remains ambiguous. The germline CDR1 and CDR2 sequences are MDHEN and SYDVKM. CDR3 size: 14 residues. Trimming left V 5 bases short and J 6 bases short, with 11 bases between. In nucleotides, the CDR3 is TGTGCCAGCAGTCCCTCAGTCAGTAATTCACCCCTCCACTTT. Protein sequence: CASSPSVSNSPLHF. Drawing the rest from reference TRBV28 and TRBJ1-6, the complete variable domain is DVKVTQSSRYLVKRTGEKVFLECVQDMDHENMFWYRQDPGLGLRLIYFSYDVKMKEKGDIPEGYSVSREKKERFSLILESASTNQTSMYLCASSPSVSNSPLHFGNGTRLTVT.

V and J are TRBV18 and TRBJ2-7; D not certain. This CDR3 has 13 residues. The ends were cut back, 8 bases at V and 3 bases at J, with 14 bases in the middle. Germline CDR1 reads KGHSH; CDR2 reads LQKENI. The CDR3 region is CASRPGFNYEQYF. The CDR3 DNA sequence: TGTGCCAGCCGCCCCGGGTTCAACTACGAGCAGTACTTC.

The V gene is TRBV19, the J gene TRBJ1-2; TRBD1 agrees at 7 bases. The V segment lost 5 bases and the J segment 0 bases; nucleotides outside the gene matches: 12. Germline lookup yields CDR1 LNHDA and CDR2 SQIVND (reference sequence). The CDR3 has 17 residues. This CDR3 reads CASSDRDRRISNYGYTF. The DNA of the CDR3 is TGTGCCAGTAGTGACCGGGACAGAAGGATCTCTAACTATGGCTACACCTTC.

The genes are TRBV7-8 and TRBJ2-2; D is possibly TRBD1 (6 bases). Per the germline V gene, CDR1 is SGHVS and CDR2 is FQNEAQ. This CDR3 is 15 amino acids long. The V and J ends lost 3 bases and 7 bases respectively, with 15 bases between them. CDR3: CASSFSGTSGGELFF. The CDR3 DNA reads as TGTGCCAGCAGCTTCTCCGGGACATCTGGCGGGGAGCTGTTTTTT.

The V and J genes are TRBV6-5 and TRBJ1-4; D is ambiguous. The V end was cut by 2 bases, the J end by 8 bases, with 15 bases between. Germline CDR1 MNHEY, CDR2 SVGAGI. The CDR3 has 15 amino acids. The CDR3 coding sequence is TGTGCCAGCAGTTACGTCGGAACAAGCGTGGAAAAACTGTTTTTT. It translates to CASSYVGTSVEKLFF.

The chain joins TRBV19 to TRBJ2-1; a weak D match, TRBD2 (7 bases). Germline V gives CDR1 LNHDA, CDR2 SQIVND (reference sequence). The germline V and J ends were trimmed by 0 bases and 7 bases, with 19 bases remaining between them. The CDR3 runs to 17 residues. This CDR3 is CASSIENRAGEGNEQFF. The CDR3 coding sequence is TGTGCCAGTAGTATAGAAAATAGGGCAGGGGAGGGGAATGAGCAGTTCTTC. Full variable domain (missing parts from reference TRBV19 and TRBJ2-1): DGGITQSPKYLFRKEGQNVTLSCEQNLNHDAMYWYRQDPGQGLRLIYYSQIVNDFQKGDIAEGYSVSREKKESFPLTVTSAQKNPTAFYLCASSIENRAGEGNEQFFGPGTRLTVL.

The chain recombines TRBV9 with TRBJ2-7; 9 nucleotides align to TRBD2. This CDR3 spans 15 amino acids. With 3 bases clipped from V and 2 bases from J, the junction kept 6 bases outside the gene matches. CDR1 is SGDLS, CDR2 YYNGEE, per germline. The CDR3 coding sequence is TGTGCCAGCAGCGCCCTTGCGGGAGGGGCCTACGAGCAGTACTTC. Its protein product is CASSALAGGAYEQYF.

The V and J genes are TRBV4-1 and TRBJ2-5; TRBD2 matches at 12 bases. The germline gives CDR1 MGHRA, CDR2 YSYEKL. Trimming took 3 bases from V and 2 from J; bases not matched to a gene: 7. This CDR3 is 17 amino acids long. This CDR3 is CASSQVGLAGFQETQYF. CDR3 DNA sequence: TGCGCCAGCAGCCAGGTCGGACTAGCGGGATTTCAAGAGACCCAGTACTTC.